This T cell receptor beta chain was profiled in a study of CD8 T cells in ankylosing spondylitis. Study findings and constraints: Seven to nine highly homologous variants made up a TCR beta motif, and this motif appeared characteristic of ankylosing spondylitis blood. Some of these motif variants have turned up before, in reports on reactive arthritis synovial fluid and blood.

TCRdb itself ran the 5' RACE reads through MiXCR, one entry per CDR3 protein. The repertoire holds some 140,000 distinct CDR3 sequences, with more than 7% as singletons. This CDR3 is built from 12 residues. From germline, CDR1 is SGHTA and CDR2 FQGTGA. V shed 8 bases and J 7 bases; nucleotides not matched to a gene: 1. Worth noting for this clonotype: As yet, its antigen is unknown.

Input material: synovial fluid, either unsorted or a sorted T cell fraction (not recorded which). This clonotype originated in a male donor with ankylosing spondylitis. The rearrangement uses TRBV7-3 and TRBJ2-1; 11 bases line up with TRBD2. The CDR3 loop is CASGTSGNEQFF. In DNA, the CDR3 is TGTGCCAGCGGGACTAGCGGTAATGAGCAGTTCTTC.